This T cell receptor (beta chain) derives from a study of T cell responses to AZD1222 COVID-19 vaccine. This clone was recorded once. Its antigen remains unknown. General study points: Nearly half of spike-specific TCRs reportedly target variant regions that are unmutated in the B.1.351 and B.1.1.7 variants. Researchers took repertoire samples only after the peak T cell response had come. Spike regions recognized by vaccine-associated CD4 TCRs spanned the protein, led by 160-218 and 743-854.

Sequenced by immunoSEQ multiplex PCR; TCRdb stores in-frame clones only, minus some. The repertoire holds about 120,000 clones, with more than 75% as singletons. V was pared by 6 bases and J by 1 base, with 16 bases between. Germline loops: CDR1 GTSNPN, CDR2 SVGIG (reference sequence). The CDR3 runs 15 residues. The V gene is TRBV30, the J gene TRBJ2-4; D is perhaps TRBD1 (5 bases). The TCR was taken from an adult in good health. The sequencing used peripheral blood, collected on day 0 of AZD1222 vaccination. This CDR3 is CACTLMGLAKNIQYF. In nucleotides, the CDR3 is TGTGCCTGTACCCTCATGGGGCTGGCCAAAAACATTCAGTACTTC.